Reported below is one TCR beta chain. The antigen is not known. Trimming cost V 2 bases and J 7 bases, with 9 bases left between them. Germline V lookup: CDR1 SGDLS, CDR2 YYNGEE. The CDR3 sequence is 13 residues long. The data derive from a study of T cell responses to AZD1222 COVID-19 vaccine. Overall study context: Second doses were pooled across both intervals (about 4 or about 12 weeks). General observations from the study: Females made up more of the donors, who were largely white British, and clonal diversity may have come out too low. Just six people given AZD1222 tested seropositive at baseline.

The repertoire was sequenced with immunoSEQ multiplex PCR; TCRdb's copy has only in-frame clones and lacks some. The profile shows fewer than 150,000 clones, 70% to 90% of them singletons. The source material was peripheral blood, sampled on day 0 of AZD1222 vaccination. The chain employs TRBV9 and TRBJ2-2; D gene uncertain. This TCR was sampled from an adult in good health. CDR3 coding DNA: TGTGCCAGCAGCGTTATTCTCGGCGGGGAGCTGTTTTTT. Translated: CASSVILGGELFF.